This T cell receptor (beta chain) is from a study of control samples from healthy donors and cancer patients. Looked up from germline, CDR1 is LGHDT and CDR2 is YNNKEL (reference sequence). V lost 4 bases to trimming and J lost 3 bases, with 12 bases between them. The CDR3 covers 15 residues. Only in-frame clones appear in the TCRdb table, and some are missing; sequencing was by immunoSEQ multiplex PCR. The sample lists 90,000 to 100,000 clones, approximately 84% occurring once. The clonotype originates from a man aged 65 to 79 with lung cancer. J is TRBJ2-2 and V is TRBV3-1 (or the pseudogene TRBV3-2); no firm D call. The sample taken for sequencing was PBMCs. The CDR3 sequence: CASSRGRAYTGELFF. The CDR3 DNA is TGTGCCAGCAGCCGAGGCCGGGCGTACACCGGGGAGCTGTTTTTT.